This section outlines one T cell receptor beta chain sequence together with its context. Its specificity is unknown. This specimen comes from a study of memory CD4+ T cells and cytomegalovirus serostatus. The overall study: Donors were healthy Belgian adults, fewer than ten CMV seropositive and some 24 seronegative. The study, taken as a whole, reports: Suggested: most of the CMV-linked TCR signature lies in CD4+ memory cells. CD4+ memory repertoires contained 67 of 164 reported CMV TCRbeta sequences.

The CDR3 has 13 residues. The ends were cut back, 7 bases at V and 1 base at J, with 13 bases in the middle. Germline V CDR1 and CDR2: GTSNPN, SVGIG (reference sequence). The sort gate was single viable CD3+CD4+CD8-CD45RO+ cells for memory CD4+ T cells. Serum IgG to CMV pp150, pp28, p38 and p52 defined serostatus. Method: immunoSEQ multiplex PCR; TCRdb's copy keeps in-frame clones and lacks some. The table has some 67,000 clones, 76% seen once; the top ten hold 4% to 5%. V usage is TRBV30 and J usage is TRBJ1-1; a possible D gene is TRBD1 (5 bases). Sequencing was done on a sample of memory CD4+ T cells from blood. This TCR came from an adult in good health and CMV-seropositive. In DNA, the CDR3 is TGTGCCTCCAAGGTGGACACGAACACTGAAGCTTTCTTT. It specifies CASKVDTNTEAFF.